This T cell receptor beta chain was identified during a study of blood T cell repertoires in COVID-19. Looking at the study overall: Donors in the United States, Italy and Spain gave samples during acute or convalescent COVID-19. Nucleic acid was either cDNA or gDNA, and it came from T cells, B-cell-depleted T cells, or PBMCs.

Authors' methods: Researchers report that nucleated cell counts were estimated from reference gene primer amplification. Produced via immunoSEQ multiplex PCR; TCRdb's table is partial and in-frame only. That table gives V, J and clone size, and the DNA gave D and trimming. The data show under 65,000 clones, over 80% seen once. CDR3 length: 15 residues. Germline V gene data show CDR1 as SGDLS and CDR2 as YYNGEE. Trimming at V came to 0 bases and at J to 8 bases, leaving 9 bases not matched to a gene. This chain joins TRBV9 and TRBJ2-3; 7 bases line up with TRBD2. The sequencing sample was made of peripheral blood. The sequence came from a man in his 60s with acute or convalescent COVID-19. The CDR3: CASSVVRGPGGTQYF. The CDR3 DNA follows: TGTGCCAGCAGCGTAGTGCGCGGGCCGGGAGGTACGCAGTATTTT.